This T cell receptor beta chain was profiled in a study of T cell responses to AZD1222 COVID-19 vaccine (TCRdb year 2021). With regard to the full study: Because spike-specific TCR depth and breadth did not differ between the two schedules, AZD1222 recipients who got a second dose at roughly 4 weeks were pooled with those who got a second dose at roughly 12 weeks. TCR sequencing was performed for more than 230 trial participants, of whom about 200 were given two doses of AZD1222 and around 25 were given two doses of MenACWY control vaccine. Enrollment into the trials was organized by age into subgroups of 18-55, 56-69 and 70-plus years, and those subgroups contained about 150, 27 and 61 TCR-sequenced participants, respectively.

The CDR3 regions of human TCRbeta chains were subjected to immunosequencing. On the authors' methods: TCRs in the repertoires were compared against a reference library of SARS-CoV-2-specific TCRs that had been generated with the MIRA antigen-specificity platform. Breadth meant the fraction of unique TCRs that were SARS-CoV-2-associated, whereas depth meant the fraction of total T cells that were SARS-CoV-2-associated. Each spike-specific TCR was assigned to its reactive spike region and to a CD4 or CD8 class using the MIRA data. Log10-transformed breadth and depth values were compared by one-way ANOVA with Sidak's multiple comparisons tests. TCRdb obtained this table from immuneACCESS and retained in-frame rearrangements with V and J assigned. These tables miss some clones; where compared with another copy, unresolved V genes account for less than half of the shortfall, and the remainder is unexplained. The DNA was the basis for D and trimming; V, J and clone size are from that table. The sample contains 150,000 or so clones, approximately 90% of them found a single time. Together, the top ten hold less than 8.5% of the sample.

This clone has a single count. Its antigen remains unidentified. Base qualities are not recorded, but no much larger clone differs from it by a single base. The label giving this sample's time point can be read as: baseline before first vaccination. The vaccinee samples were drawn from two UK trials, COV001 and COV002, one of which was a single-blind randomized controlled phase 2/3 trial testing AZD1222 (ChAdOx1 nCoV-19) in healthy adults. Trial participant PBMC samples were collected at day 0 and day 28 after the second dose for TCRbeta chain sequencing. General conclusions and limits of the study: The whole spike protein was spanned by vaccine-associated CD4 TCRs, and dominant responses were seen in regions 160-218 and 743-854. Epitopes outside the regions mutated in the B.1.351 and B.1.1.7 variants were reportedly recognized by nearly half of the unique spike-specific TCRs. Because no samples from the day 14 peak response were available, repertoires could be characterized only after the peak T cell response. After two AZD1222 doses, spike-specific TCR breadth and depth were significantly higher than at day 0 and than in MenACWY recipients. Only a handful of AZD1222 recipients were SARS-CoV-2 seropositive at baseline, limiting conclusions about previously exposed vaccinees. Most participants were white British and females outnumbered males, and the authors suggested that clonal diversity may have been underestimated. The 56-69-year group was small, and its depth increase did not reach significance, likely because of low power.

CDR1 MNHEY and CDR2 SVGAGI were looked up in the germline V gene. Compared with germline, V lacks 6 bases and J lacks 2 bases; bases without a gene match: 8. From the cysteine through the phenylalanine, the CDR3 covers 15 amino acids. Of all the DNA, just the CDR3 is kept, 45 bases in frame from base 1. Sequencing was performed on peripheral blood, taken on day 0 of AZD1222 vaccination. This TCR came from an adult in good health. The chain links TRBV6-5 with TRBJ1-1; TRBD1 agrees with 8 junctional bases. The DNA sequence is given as TGTGCCAGCAGCTACAGGGGGGAAGGAAACACTGAAGCTTTCTTT. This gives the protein CASSYRGEGNTEAFF.